The next 28 T cell receptor beta chains were all read from a single sample in a study of cytomegalovirus exposure and HLA in healthy donors. PCR used 60 Vbeta primers and 13 Jbeta primers. Repertoires were generated with immunoSEQ multiplex PCR, while TCRdb's copy carries only in-frame clones and drops some. The sample lists some 110,000 clones, 55% to 80% occurring once. The specimen sequenced was PBMCs. Source of these receptors: a woman aged 25 to 39 in good health and CMV-seronegative.

As regards this clone: In the same sample, other DNA sequences code for this CDR3. The rearrangement links TRBV28 to TRBJ2-7; D is unresolved. Trimming cost V 1 base and J 4 bases, with 5 bases left between them. The CDR3 has 12 residues. Germline CDR1 reads MDHEN; CDR2 reads SYDVKM. This CDR3 is CASSLSRYEQYF. The CDR3 DNA reads as TGTGCCAGCAGTTTATCCAGGTACGAGCAGTACTTC.

V gene TRBV4-2 combines with J gene TRBJ2-5; 9 nucleotides line up with TRBD2. TRBJ2-7 explains the end of the DNA better; the J call may be wrong. CDR3 size: 15 residues. Germline V CDR1 and CDR2: LGHNA, YNFKEQ. In DNA, the CDR3 is TGTGCCAGCAGCCAAGGGACTAGCGCCCCCTACGAGCAGTACTTC. Its protein is CASSQGTSAPYEQYF.

This chain connects TRBV6-1 to TRBJ2-7; D uncertain. CDR3 length equals 13 residues. CDR1 and CDR2 (germline): MNHNS, SASEGT. Deletions cut 9 bases from V and 6 bases from J, with 18 bases between. The CDR3 protein is CASHVQRSFEQYF. CDR3 DNA sequence: TGTGCCAGTCACGTTCAGCGTAGCTTCGAGCAGTACTTC.

V usage is TRBV30 and J usage is TRBJ2-7, with TRBD1 identical over 9 bases. Unmatched junction bases numbered 3, after V lost 1 base and J lost 2 bases. The CDR3 extends over 14 amino acids. Looked up from germline, CDR1 is GTSNPN and CDR2 is SVGIG (reference sequence). DNA for the CDR3: TGTGCCTGGAGTGACAGGGGGCCTCCCTACGAGCAGTACTTC. It codes for CAWSDRGPPYEQYF.

The J gene is TRBJ2-3, the V gene TRBV10-2; possibly TRBD2 for D (6 bases). CDR1 and CDR2 from the germline V gene are WSHSY and SAAADI. The CDR3 is 16 residues long. V gave up 4 bases and J gave up 2 bases, with 16 bases separating them. CDR3 nucleotide sequence: TGCGCCAGCAGTGCGGCGTCGTGGGAGGCCACAGATACGCAGTATTTT. Its translation is CASSAASWEATDTQYF.

There are a few counts of this clone. This chain joins TRBV15 and TRBJ1-4; D is possibly TRBD1 (5 bases). The ends were cut back, 0 bases at V and 6 bases at J, with 11 bases in the middle. The germline V gene has CDR1 LNHNV and CDR2 YYDKDF (reference sequence). The CDR3 sequence is 15 residues long. The chain's CDR3 is CATSRDTGGYEKLFF. DNA for the CDR3: TGTGCCACCAGCAGAGATACCGGGGGTTATGAAAAACTGTTTTTT.

The chain joins TRBV7-2 to TRBJ2-7, with D hard to call. This CDR3 comprises 13 residues. Trimming removed 1 base at V and 1 base at J, with 5 bases between. CDR1 and CDR2 from the germline V gene are SGHTA and FQGNSA. Here the CDR3 DNA reads TGTGCCAGCAGCTTAGGGAGATCCTACGAGCAGTACTTC. This sequence encodes CASSLGRSYEQYF.

The V call is TRBV10-3, the J call TRBJ1-2, with D tentatively TRBD1 (5 bases). V was cut by 0 bases and J by 4 bases, with 18 bases left in between. This CDR3 has 17 amino acids. Germline V gives CDR1 ENHRY, CDR2 SYGVKD. CDR3 bases: TGTGCCATCAGTGAGTCGTCAGGGATGTCTAATGGCTATGGCTACACCTTC. Translating gives CAISESSGMSNGYGYTF.

This clone was seen a handful of times. The chain combines TRBV12-2 with TRBJ2-1; TRBD1, as called in the table, went unchecked against the DNA. TRBV12-2 has pseudogene status. CDR3 size: 18 residues. The CDR3 here is CASRLGNRGRHSYNEQFF. In DNA, the CDR3 is TGTGCAAGTCGCTTAGGCAACAGGGGGAGGCACTCCTACAATGAGCAGTTCTTC.

In this sample, this clone turned up once. The genes are TRBV10-2 and TRBJ2-7; D remains ambiguous. The CDR3 has 13 residues. Trimming removed 6 bases at V and 7 bases at J, with 16 bases between. Germline CDR1 reads WSHSY; CDR2 reads SAAADI. The CDR3 DNA reads TGCGCCAGCAGCCAGTATAACCGAGGAGAGCAGTACTTC. It translates to CASSQYNRGEQYF.

This chain links TRBV5-4 with TRBJ2-5, with 7 nucleotides matching TRBD1. Trimming took 4 bases from V and 1 from J; bases not matched to a gene: 13. CDR1 and CDR2 from the germline V gene are SGHNT and YYREEE (reference sequence). There are 17 residues in the CDR3. The CDR3 sequence is CASSPVRDSQAQETQYF. CDR3 nucleotides: TGTGCCAGCAGCCCGGTTAGGGACAGCCAAGCCCAAGAGACCCAGTACTTC.

The chain has TRBV6-6 and TRBJ1-1; no clear D. CDR3 size: 14 residues. Trimming pared 6 bases from V and 4 bases from J, leaving 15 bases between. CDR1 and CDR2 (germline): MNHNY, SVGAGI (reference sequence). The CDR3 loop is CASSLDTPRTEAFF. In nucleotides, the CDR3 is TGTGCCAGCAGCCTCGACACGCCTCGCACTGAAGCTTTCTTT.

This chain connects TRBV7-2 to TRBJ2-7; the match to TRBD1 covers 9 bases. The CDR3 contains 14 residues. With 1 base clipped from V and 7 bases from J, the junction kept 5 bases outside the gene matches. Germline CDR1 reads SGHTA; CDR2 reads FQGNSA. This chain's CDR3 is CASSLDRGRDEQYF. CDR3 DNA sequence: TGTGCCAGCAGCTTAGACAGGGGGCGGGATGAGCAGTACTTC.

This chain links TRBV18 with TRBJ2-1, with 10 bases matching TRBD1. This CDR3 region has 15 residues. The V segment lost 3 bases and the J segment 2 bases; nucleotides outside the gene matches: 1. Germline CDR1 KGHSH, CDR2 LQKENI. The CDR3 protein is CASSPGQGAYNEQFF. The CDR3 DNA sequence: TGTGCCAGCTCACCTGGACAGGGGGCCTACAATGAGCAGTTCTTC.

This clone was detected a few times. J is TRBJ2-1 and V is TRBV9; TRBD2 matches at 10 bases. This CDR3 is built from 15 residues. Unmatched junction bases numbered 7, after V lost 0 bases and J lost 10 bases. The V gene's germline CDR1 is SGDLS and CDR2 YYNGEE. Here the CDR3 DNA reads TGTGCCAGCAGCGTAGGAGAGCGGGAGGGCGGGGAGCAGTTCTTC. Translated, it gives CASSVGEREGGEQFF.

The rearrangement links TRBV4-3 to TRBJ2-3, with 9 bases fitting TRBD1. V was pared by 4 bases and J by 4 bases, with 9 bases of the junction left unmatched. Germline CDR1 reads LGHNA; CDR2 reads YSLEER. This CDR3 is 16 amino acids long. The CDR3: CASSPGTGFTSDTQYF. CDR3 sequence (DNA): TGCGCCAGCAGCCCCGGGACAGGGTTTACCTCAGATACGCAGTATTTT.

This clone was counted a few times. V and J are TRBV16 and TRBJ1-2, with TRBD1 as a possible D gene (6 bases). V gave up 6 bases and J gave up 2 bases, with 10 bases separating them. Germline CDR1 KGHSY, CDR2 FQNENV. This CDR3 contains 13 residues. The CDR3 here is CASRGRGNYGYTF. CDR3 nucleotides: TGTGCCAGCAGAGGGAGGGGGAACTATGGCTACACCTTC.

The gene calls are TRBV29-1 and TRBJ2-5; 9 nucleotides align to TRBD1. Matching the DNA end better, TRBJ2-7 makes the J call doubtful. From germline, CDR1 is SQVTM and CDR2 ANQGSEA. The CDR3 has 13 residues. The CDR3 sequence is CSVIADRGYEQYF. The CDR3 DNA sequence: TGCAGCGTTATAGCGGACAGGGGCTACGAGCAGTACTTC.

The gene calls are TRBV9 and TRBJ1-1, with TRBD1 matching over 7 bases. This CDR3 spans 16 amino acids. The J segment lost 8 bases and the V segment lost 0 bases, leaving 13 bases of the junction unmatched. The germline gives CDR1 SGDLS, CDR2 YYNGEE. CDR3 DNA: TGTGCCAGCAGCGTAGTTTCTGGGCCGGTGACAGGGGAAGCTTTCTTT. Its protein product is CASSVVSGPVTGEAFF.

To note about this clone: The germline gene is not matched at one end of the junction; a read error may be the cause. The V call is TRBV2, the J call TRBJ2-5; the match to TRBD2 covers 7 bases. The CDR3 covers 15 residues. The germline V gene has CDR1 SNHLY and CDR2 FYNNEI. CDR3 region: CASRRSGEYQEIQYF. CDR3 coding DNA: TGTGCCAGCAGGCGAAGCGGGGAGTACCAAGAGATCCAGTACTTC.

The chain carries TRBV9 and TRBJ2-1, with unresolved D. Germline CDR1 reads SGDLS; CDR2 reads YYNGEE. The V gene lost 3 bases and the J gene lost 0 bases, with 10 bases spanning the gap. CDR3 length: 15 amino acids. The CDR3 DNA follows: TGTGCCAGCAGCGAACAGCCGAGCTCCTACAATGAGCAGTTCTTC. It codes for CASSEQPSSYNEQFF. Full variable domain (rest looked up from reference TRBV9 and TRBJ2-1): DSGVTQTPKHLITATGQRVTLRCSPRSGDLSVYWYQQSLDQGLQFLIQYYNGEERAKGNILERFSAQQFPDLHSELNLSSLELGDSALYFCASSEQPSSYNEQFFGPGTRLTVL.

This chain connects TRBV28 to TRBJ1-2, with 8 bases that match TRBD1. V was clipped by 5 bases and J by 6 bases; unmatched bases: 11. Germline values: CDR1 MDHEN, CDR2 SYDVKM. The CDR3 sequence is 15 residues long. This CDR3 reads CASSPYRTGGDGYTF. DNA for the CDR3: TGTGCCAGCAGTCCATATAGAACAGGGGGAGATGGCTACACCTTC.

V usage is TRBV2 and J usage is TRBJ2-2; 8 bases fit TRBD2. This CDR3 has 15 residues. V lost 3 bases and J lost 4; bases outside the gene matches: 4. From germline, CDR1 is SNHLY and CDR2 FYNNEI. The CDR3 spells CASSEGLVSTGELFF. The CDR3 DNA is TGTGCCAGCAGTGAGGGACTAGTGAGCACCGGGGAGCTGTTTTTT.

The chain is built from TRBV27 and TRBJ2-7; TRBD1 matches at 10 bases. V lost 9 bases, J lost 4 bases, and 9 bases stayed unmatched. The CDR3 consists of 14 residues. In germline, CDR1 is MNHEY, CDR2 SMNVEV (reference sequence). CDR3 DNA sequence: TGTGCCAGAAAGTCGGACAGGGGGTTTTACGAGCAGTACTTC. It is translated as CARKSDRGFYEQYF.

This rearrangement joins TRBV4-3 to TRBJ1-2; D remains ambiguous. The CDR3 sequence is 13 residues long. Trimming shortened V by 0 bases and J by 6 bases, and 8 bases separated the two germline ends. In germline, CDR1 is LGHNA, CDR2 YSLEER. CDR3: CASSQDRAHGYTF. The CDR3 coding sequence is TGCGCCAGCAGCCAAGATCGAGCCCATGGCTACACCTTC.

The chain links TRBV5-4 to TRBJ2-5, with a weak D call TRBD1 (6 bases). This CDR3 has 14 amino acids. CDR1 and CDR2 from the germline V gene are SGHNT and YYREEE (reference sequence). Deletions cut 0 bases from V and 5 bases from J, with 11 bases between. The CDR3 here is CASSLDRASETQYF. CDR3 DNA: TGTGCCAGCAGCTTGGACAGGGCCTCGGAGACCCAGTACTTC.

The chain carries TRBV6-6 and TRBJ2-7, with a possible D match to TRBD2 (5 bases). V was trimmed by 6 bases and J by 4 bases, leaving 13 bases between them. Germline V CDR1 and CDR2: MNHNY, SVGAGI (reference sequence). The CDR3 loop spans 13 amino acids. For the CDR3, the DNA is TGTGCCAGCAGCCCCGGACTGAGTTACGAGCAGTACTTC. Translated: CASSPGLSYEQYF.

The chain links TRBV28 to TRBJ1-4, with TRBD1 matching over 11 bases. The CDR3 spans 16 residues. V shed 7 bases and J 7 bases; nucleotides not matched to a gene: 11. Germline CDR1 and CDR2: MDHEN and SYDVKM. This chain's CDR3 is CASIRTGGAPSEKLFF. The DNA of the CDR3 is TGTGCCAGCATAAGGACAGGGGGCGCCCCGAGTGAAAAACTGTTTTTT.